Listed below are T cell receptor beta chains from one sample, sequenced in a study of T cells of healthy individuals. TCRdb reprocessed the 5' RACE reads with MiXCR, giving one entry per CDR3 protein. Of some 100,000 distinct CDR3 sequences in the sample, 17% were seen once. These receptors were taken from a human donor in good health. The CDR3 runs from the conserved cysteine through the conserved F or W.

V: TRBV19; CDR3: CASSPTDSNQPQHF
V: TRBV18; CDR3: CASSPASGRREGEQYF
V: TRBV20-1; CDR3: CSAVQMRGEGNSPLHF
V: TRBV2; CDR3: CASSGQGAFTGELFF
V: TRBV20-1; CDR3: CSANSGGTTEGDTEAFF
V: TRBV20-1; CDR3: CSAQRTGNTEAFF
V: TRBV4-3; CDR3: CASSQDKYNEQFF
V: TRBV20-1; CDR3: CSVLSGTRDEKLFF
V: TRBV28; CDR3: CASGGSILSGANVLTF
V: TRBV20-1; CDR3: CSARDQGRKGGYTF
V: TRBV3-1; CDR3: CASSPNPSGSADEQFF
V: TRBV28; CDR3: CASNGGSSYNEQFF
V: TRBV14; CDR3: CASSQEGGASYEQYF
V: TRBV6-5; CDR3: CASSYSRPSSGNTIYF
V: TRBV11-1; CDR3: CASSSTGTGSNTEAFF
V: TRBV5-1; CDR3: CASSPGTSGSRMGEQYF
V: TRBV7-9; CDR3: CAILSDTQYF
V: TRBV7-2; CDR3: CASSAGQVNTEAFF
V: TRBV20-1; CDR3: CSARDETQYF
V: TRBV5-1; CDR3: CASSWASGSNYGYNF
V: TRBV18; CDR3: CASSPQEETQYF
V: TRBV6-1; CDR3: CASRRPGQGDTGELFF
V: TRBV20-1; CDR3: CGSGTGGYSNQPQHF
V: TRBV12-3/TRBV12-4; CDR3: CASSHDYNQPQHF
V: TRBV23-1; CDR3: CATGGQLYGYTF
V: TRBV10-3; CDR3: CAISESTTSGGGQETQYF
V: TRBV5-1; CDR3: CASRENYGARTEAFF
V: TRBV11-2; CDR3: CASSLVGVYTEAFF